This T cell receptor (beta chain) was retrieved from a study of blood T cell repertoires in COVID-19. As for the study in general: Some COVID-19 samples were acute and others convalescent; all came from the United States, Italy and Spain. PBMCs, B-cell-depleted T cells, or T cells were the source of the cDNA or gDNA that made up the material.

V was clipped by 5 bases and J by 7 bases, with 12 bases between them. The CDR3 consists of 13 residues. Germline loops: CDR1 SEHNR, CDR2 FQNEAQ (reference sequence). Per the authors' pipeline: Nucleated cell number was recorded as an estimate derived from reference gene primer amplification. The data were produced by immunoSEQ multiplex PCR, yet TCRdb's version contains in-frame clones alone and is incomplete. Clone size and V and J calls were adopted from that table, with D and trimming inferred from the DNA. The data contain approximately 130,000 clones, approximately 85% of them seen just once; the ten biggest clones take up 3.5% to 5%.

The clonotype was recovered from a human donor in a cohort sampled during active COVID-19. V is TRBV7-9 and J is TRBJ2-1; D perhaps matches TRBD1 (6 bases). Material: peripheral blood. The CDR3: CASSLTGLNEQFF. The CDR3 nucleotides read TGTGCCAGCAGCCTCACAGGGTTGAATGAGCAGTTCTTC.